The T cell receptor beta chain under discussion was sequenced for a study of blood T cell repertoires in COVID-19. On the study more broadly: Donors in the United States, Italy and Spain gave samples during acute or convalescent COVID-19.

Everyone who took part was roughly 18 to 89 years old, and they came from about two dozen US areas. Per the authors' pipeline: Reference gene primer amplification gave nucleated cell count estimates. Only in-frame clones appear in the TCRdb table, and some are missing; sequencing was by immunoSEQ multiplex PCR. V, J and clone size are taken as reported in that table, and D and trimming were inferred from the DNA itself. The table shows a few hundred thousand clones, with over 80% occurring only once. Trimming cost V 3 bases and J 5 bases, with 8 bases left between them. Per germline, CDR1 LGHNT and CDR2 FRNRAP. The CDR3 is made up of 13 amino acids.

The sequence derives from a man aged 18-30 years with acute COVID-19. This chain connects TRBV12-5 to TRBJ1-5; the D is unclear. The sample comprised PBMCs or T cells enriched from blood (not recorded which). Here the CDR3 DNA reads TGTGCTAGTGGTTTTTCCGGTTATCAGCCCCAGCATTTT. Translation gives CASGFSGYQPQHF.